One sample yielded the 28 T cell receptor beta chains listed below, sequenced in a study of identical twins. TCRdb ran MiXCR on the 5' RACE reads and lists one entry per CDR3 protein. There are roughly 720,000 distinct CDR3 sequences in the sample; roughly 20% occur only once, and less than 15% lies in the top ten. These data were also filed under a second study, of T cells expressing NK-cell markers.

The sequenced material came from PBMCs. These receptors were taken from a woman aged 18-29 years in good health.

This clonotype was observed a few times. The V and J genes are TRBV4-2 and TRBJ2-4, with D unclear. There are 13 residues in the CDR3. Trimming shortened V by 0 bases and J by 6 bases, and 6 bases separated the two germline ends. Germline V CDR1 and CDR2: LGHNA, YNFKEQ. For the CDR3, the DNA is TGTGCCAGCAGCCAAGATACGGCAAACATTCAGTACTTC. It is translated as CASSQDTANIQYF.

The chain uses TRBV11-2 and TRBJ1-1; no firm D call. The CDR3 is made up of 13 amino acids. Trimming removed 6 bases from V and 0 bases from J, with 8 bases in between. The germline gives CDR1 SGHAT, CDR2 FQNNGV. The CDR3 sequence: CASRPWLNTEAFF. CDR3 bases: TGTGCCAGCAGACCTTGGCTGAACACTGAAGCTTTCTTT.

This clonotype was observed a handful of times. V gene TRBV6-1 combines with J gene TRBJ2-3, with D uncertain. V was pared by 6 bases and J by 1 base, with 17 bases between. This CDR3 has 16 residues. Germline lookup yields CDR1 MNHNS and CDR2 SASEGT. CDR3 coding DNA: TGTGCCAGCAGCCCCGAGATCGTTCTGGGCACAGATACGCAGTATTTT. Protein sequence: CASSPEIVLGTDTQYF.

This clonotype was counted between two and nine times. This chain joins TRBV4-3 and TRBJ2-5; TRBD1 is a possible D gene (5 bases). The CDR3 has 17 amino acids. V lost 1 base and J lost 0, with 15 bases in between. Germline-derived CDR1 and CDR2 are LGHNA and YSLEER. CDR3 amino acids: CASSQGQQGAYQETQYF. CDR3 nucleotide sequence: TGCGCCAGCAGCCAAGGCCAGCAGGGCGCTTACCAAGAGACCCAGTACTTC.

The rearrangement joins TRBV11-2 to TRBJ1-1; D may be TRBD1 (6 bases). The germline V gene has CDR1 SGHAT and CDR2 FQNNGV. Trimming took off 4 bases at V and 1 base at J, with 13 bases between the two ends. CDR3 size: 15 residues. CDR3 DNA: TGTGCCAGCAGCTCCCGTGGGGGGGCGAACACTGAAGCTTTCTTT. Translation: CASSSRGGANTEAFF.

CDR3 sequence: CARDRPTNPNTEAFF. The CDR3 DNA reads TGTGCCAGGGACAGGCCGACCAATCCGAACACTGAAGCTTTCTTT. This chain joins TRBV6-4 and TRBJ1-1; the match to TRBD1 covers 7 bases. V gave up 9 bases and J gave up 1 base; unmatched junction bases: 11. The CDR3 length is 15 residues. The germline gives CDR1 MRHNA, CDR2 SNTAGT.

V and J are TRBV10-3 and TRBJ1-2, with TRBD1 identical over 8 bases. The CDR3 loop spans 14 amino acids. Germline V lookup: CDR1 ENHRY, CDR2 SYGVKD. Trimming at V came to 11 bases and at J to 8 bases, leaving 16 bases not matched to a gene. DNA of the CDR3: TGTGCCTCTACAGGGGGTTCCCTCCAGGGGGGCTACACCTTC. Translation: CASTGGSLQGGYTF.

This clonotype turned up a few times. CDR3 DNA: TGTGCCAGCAGTTTCGGGACAGCAGATACGCAGTATTTT. Residues: CASSFGTADTQYF. V usage is TRBV27 and J usage is TRBJ2-3; 7 nucleotides match TRBD1. Losses at the gene ends were 3 bases for V and 4 bases for J; bases not matched to a gene: 1. This CDR3 has 13 residues. Germline values: CDR1 MNHEY, CDR2 SMNVEV (reference sequence).

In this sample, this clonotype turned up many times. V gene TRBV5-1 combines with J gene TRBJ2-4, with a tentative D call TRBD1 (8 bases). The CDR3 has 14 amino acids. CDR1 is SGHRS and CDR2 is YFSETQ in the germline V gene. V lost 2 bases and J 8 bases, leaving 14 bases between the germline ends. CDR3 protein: CASSLLTGGDIQYF. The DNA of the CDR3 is TGCGCCAGCAGCTTACTTACAGGGGGGGACATTCAGTACTTC.

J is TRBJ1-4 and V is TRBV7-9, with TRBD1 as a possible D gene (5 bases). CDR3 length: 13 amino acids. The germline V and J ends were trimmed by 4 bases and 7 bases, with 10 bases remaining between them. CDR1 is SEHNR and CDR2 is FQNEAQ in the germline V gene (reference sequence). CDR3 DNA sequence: TGTGCCAGCAGCTCAGGGATCGGTGAAAAACTGTTTTTT. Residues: CASSSGIGEKLFF. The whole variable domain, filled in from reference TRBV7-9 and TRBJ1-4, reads DTGVSQNPRHKITKRGQNVTFRCDPISEHNRLYWYRQTLGQGPEFLTYFQNEAQLEKSRLLSDRFSAERPKGSFSTLEIQRTEQGDSAMYLCASSSGIGEKLFFGSGTQLSVL.

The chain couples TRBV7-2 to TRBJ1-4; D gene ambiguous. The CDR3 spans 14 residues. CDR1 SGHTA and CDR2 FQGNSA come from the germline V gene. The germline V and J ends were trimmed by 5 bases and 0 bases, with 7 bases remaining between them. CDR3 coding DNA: TGTGCCAGCAGCCGCAAGTCAACTAATGAAAAACTGTTTTTT. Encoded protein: CASSRKSTNEKLFF.

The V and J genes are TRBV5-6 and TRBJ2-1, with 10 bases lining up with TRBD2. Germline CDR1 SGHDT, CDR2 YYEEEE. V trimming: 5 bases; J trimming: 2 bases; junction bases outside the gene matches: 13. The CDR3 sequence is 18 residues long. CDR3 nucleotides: TGTGCCAGCAGTTCGCTAGCGGGAGCACGAGCCACCTACAATGAGCAGTTCTTC. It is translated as CASSSLAGARATYNEQFF.

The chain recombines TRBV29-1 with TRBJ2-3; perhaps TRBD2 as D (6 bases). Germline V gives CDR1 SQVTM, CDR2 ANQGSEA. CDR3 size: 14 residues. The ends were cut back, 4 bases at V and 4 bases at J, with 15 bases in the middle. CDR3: CSVARGRSPDTQYF. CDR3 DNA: TGCAGCGTTGCGCGGGGCCGCTCCCCAGATACGCAGTATTTT.

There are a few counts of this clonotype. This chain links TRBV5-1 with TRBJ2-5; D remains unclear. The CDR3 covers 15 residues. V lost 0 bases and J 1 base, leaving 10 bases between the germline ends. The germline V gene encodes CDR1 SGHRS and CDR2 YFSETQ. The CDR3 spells CASSLEVGPQETQYF. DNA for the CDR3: TGCGCCAGCAGCTTGGAAGTTGGACCCCAAGAGACCCAGTACTTC.

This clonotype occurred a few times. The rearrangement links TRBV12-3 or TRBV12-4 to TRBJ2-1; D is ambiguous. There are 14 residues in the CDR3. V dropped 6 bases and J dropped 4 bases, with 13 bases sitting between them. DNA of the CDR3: TGTGCCAGCAGCCTCCGGGCGGAGTACAATGAGCAGTTCTTC. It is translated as CASSLRAEYNEQFF.

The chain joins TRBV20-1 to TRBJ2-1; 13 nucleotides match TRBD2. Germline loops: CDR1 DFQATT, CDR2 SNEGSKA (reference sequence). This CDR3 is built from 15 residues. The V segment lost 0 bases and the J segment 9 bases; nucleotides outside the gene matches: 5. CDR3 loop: CSARELAGGLSEQFF. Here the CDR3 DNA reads TGCAGTGCTAGAGAACTAGCGGGGGGGCTTAGTGAGCAGTTCTTC.

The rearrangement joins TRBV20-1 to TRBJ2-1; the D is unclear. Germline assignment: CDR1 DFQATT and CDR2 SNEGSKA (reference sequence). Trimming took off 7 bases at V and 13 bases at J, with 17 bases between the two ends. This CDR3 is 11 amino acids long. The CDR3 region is CSVPNPGVQFF. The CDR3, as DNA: TGCAGTGTTCCGAACCCTGGGGTTCAGTTCTTC.

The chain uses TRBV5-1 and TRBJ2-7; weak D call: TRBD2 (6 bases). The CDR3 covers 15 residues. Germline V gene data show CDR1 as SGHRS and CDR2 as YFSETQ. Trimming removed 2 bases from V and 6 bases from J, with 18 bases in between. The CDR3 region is CASSFGAAGSSEQYF. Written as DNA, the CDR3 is TGCGCCAGCAGCTTCGGGGCCGCGGGGTCGAGCGAGCAGTACTTC.

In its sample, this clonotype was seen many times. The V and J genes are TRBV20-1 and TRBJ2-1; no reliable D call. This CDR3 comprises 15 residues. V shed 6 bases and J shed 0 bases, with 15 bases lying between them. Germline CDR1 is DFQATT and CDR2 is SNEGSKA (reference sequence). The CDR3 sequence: CSAADVRSSYNEQFF. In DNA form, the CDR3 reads TGCAGTGCCGCCGACGTACGCAGCTCCTACAATGAGCAGTTCTTC.

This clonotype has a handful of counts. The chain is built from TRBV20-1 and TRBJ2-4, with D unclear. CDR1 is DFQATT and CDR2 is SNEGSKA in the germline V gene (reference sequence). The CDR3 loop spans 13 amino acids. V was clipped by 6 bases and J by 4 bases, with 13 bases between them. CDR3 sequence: CSATKTCKNIQYF. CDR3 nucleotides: TGCAGTGCGACGAAGACGTGTAAAAACATTCAGTACTTC.

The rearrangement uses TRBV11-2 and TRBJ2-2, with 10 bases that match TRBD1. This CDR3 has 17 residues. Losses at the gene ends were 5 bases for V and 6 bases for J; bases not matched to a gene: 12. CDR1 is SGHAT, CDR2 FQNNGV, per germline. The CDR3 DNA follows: TGTGCCAGCAGCCCTCCCCCGGGACAGGGGACTCCCGGGGAGCTGTTTTTT. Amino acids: CASSPPPGQGTPGELFF.

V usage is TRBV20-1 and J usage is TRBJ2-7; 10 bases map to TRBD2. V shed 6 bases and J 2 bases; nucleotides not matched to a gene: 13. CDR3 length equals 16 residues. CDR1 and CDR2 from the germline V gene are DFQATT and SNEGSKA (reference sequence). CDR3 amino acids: CSATNDIAGGTYEQYF. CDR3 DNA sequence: TGCAGTGCAACAAATGACATAGCGGGAGGAACCTACGAGCAGTACTTC.

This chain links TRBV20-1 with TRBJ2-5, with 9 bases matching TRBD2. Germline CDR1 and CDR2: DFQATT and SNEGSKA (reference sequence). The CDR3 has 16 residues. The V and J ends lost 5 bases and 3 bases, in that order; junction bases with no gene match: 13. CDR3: CSASANSGSYKETQYF. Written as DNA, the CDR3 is TGCAGTGCTTCCGCTAATAGCGGGAGTTACAAAGAGACCCAGTACTTC.

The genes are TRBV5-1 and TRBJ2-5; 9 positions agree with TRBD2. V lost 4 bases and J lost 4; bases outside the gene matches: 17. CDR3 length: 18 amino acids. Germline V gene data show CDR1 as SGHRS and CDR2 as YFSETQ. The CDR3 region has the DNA TGCGCCAGCAGCCCTGCCTCCGCGGGGGGGACGAGGGGAGAGACCCAGTACTTC. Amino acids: CASSPASAGGTRGETQYF.

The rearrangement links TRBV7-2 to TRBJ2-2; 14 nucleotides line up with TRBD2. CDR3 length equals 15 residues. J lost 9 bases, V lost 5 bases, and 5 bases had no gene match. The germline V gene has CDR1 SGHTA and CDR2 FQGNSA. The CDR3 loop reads CASSRLAGGDRELFF. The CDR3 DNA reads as TGTGCCAGCAGCCGACTAGCGGGAGGGGACCGGGAGCTGTTTTTT.

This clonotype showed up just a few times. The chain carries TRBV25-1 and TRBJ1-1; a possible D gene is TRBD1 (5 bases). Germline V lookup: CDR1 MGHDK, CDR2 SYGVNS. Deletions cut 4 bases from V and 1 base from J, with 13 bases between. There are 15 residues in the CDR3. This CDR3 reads CASSARDGRNTEAFF. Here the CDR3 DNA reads TGTGCCAGCAGTGCTAGGGACGGTCGGAACACTGAAGCTTTCTTT. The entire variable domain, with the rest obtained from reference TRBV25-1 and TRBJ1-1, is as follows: EADIYQTPRYLVIGTGKKITLECSQTMGHDKMYWYQQDPGMELHLIHYSYGVNSTEKGDLSSESTVSRIRTEHFPLTLESARPSHTSQYLCASSARDGRNTEAFFGQGTRLTVV.

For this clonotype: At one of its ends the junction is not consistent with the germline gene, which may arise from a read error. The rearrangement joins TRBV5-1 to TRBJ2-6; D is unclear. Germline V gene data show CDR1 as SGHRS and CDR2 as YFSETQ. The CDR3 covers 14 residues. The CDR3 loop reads CASSQSSGANVLTF. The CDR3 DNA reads TGTGCCAGCAGCCAGAGCTCTGGGGCCAACGTCCTGACTTTC.

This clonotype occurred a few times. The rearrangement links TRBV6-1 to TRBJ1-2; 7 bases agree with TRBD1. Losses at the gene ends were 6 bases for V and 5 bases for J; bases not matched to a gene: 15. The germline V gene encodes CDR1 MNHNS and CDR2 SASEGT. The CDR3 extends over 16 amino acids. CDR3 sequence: CASSPQGQVRGYGYTF. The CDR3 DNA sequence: TGTGCCAGCAGCCCCCAAGGACAGGTCCGAGGGTATGGCTACACCTTC.